These T cell receptor beta chains were read from a single sample in a study of blood T cells in healthy people across ages. In TCRdb, the 5' RACE reads were re-called with MiXCR into one record per CDR3 protein. The sample holds about 930,000 distinct CDR3 sequences, almost 30% seen once. The same data also contributed to another study, on T cells of mothers and their children.

Specimen: blood. The origin of the receptors is a woman aged 40 to 50 in good health. CDR3s leave out the opening cysteine and the closing phenylalanine or tryptophan.

TRBV29-1,TRBJ2-3,SVAGTSGGILFLDTQY
TRBV3-1,TRBJ2-3,ASSQDLLAGGRTDTQY
TRBV7-9,TRBJ1-1,ASSLARTATEAF
TRBV20-1,TRBJ2-3,SARGLGGGPTDTQY
TRBV28,TRBJ2-3,ASMTAGFRPDTQY
TRBV4-1,TRBJ2-6,ASSQDGGTGGRSLAGANVLT
TRBV11-2,TRBJ1-4,ASSTTGGNEKLF
TRBV7-8,TRBJ2-7,ASSLYVGGDYEQY
TRBV9,TRBJ2-1,ASSPQGYEQF
TRBV12-3/TRBV12-4,TRBJ2-7,ASIGGGDEQY
TRBV24-1,TRBJ1-6,ATSDPGRNSPLH
TRBV7-2,TRBJ2-3,ASSLATGPITQY
TRBV12-3/TRBV12-4,TRBJ1-1,AGSLWGGTEAF
TRBV3-1,TRBJ2-1,ASSQHGYEQF
TRBV21-1,TRBJ1-1,ASSSQGAAEAF
TRBV27,TRBJ2-1,ASSFRVAGELAYNEQF
TRBV3-1,TRBJ1-5,ASSPGTAIPIPQH
TRBV25-1,TRBJ1-2,TSRGDYGYT
TRBV25-1,TRBJ1-2,ASSHLTGSHYGCT
TRBV12-3/TRBV12-4,TRBJ1-1,ATVPGQETGAEAF
TRBV12-3/TRBV12-4,TRBJ1-5,ASSFQGFNQPQH
TRBV7-6,TRBJ1-2,ASSLGFPNYGYT
TRBV12-3/TRBV12-4,TRBJ1-2,ASSPQRSVYGYT
TRBV6-6,TRBJ1-6,ASRGEGRDNSPLH
TRBV20-1,TRBJ1-5,SARDLVKTLEGPQH
TRBV12-3/TRBV12-4,TRBJ2-3,ASSLALRQGARVDTQY
TRBV5-4,TRBJ2-7,ASSPMVGPYEQY
TRBV7-2,TRBJ2-1,ASSRTQGRSEQF
TRBV5-4,TRBJ2-7,TSSADSFYEQY
TRBV20-1,TRBJ2-3,SARRPRSTDTQY
TRBV15,TRBJ2-5,ATSRDGGQGETQY
TRBV27,TRBJ1-2,ASSLRGTGGHYGYT
TRBV7-9,TRBJ2-7,ASSLSSIAYEQY
TRBV27,TRBJ2-5,ASKQGASYGQY
TRBV7-3,TRBJ2-2,ASSLSHTTGEPF
TRBV7-6,TRBJ2-7,ASSYSLNYEQY
TRBV10-2,TRBJ2-7,ASSDGGASSYEQY
TRBV9,TRBJ2-1,ASSTGGQLPNEQF
TRBV20-1,TRBJ1-2,SARTYRDGYT
TRBV29-1,TRBJ1-4,SVLDRETNEKLF